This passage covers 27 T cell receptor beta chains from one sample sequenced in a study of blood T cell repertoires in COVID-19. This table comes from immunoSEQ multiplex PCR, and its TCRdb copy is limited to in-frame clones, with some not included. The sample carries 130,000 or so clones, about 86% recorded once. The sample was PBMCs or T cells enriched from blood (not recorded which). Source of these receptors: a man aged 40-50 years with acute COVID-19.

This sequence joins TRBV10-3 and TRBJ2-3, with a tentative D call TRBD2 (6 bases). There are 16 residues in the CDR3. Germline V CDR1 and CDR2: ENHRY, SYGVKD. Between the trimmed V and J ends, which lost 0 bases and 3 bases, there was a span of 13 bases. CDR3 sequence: CAISESGRERTDTQYF. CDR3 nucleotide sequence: TGTGCCATCAGTGAGTCAGGTCGGGAGAGGACAGATACGCAGTATTTT.

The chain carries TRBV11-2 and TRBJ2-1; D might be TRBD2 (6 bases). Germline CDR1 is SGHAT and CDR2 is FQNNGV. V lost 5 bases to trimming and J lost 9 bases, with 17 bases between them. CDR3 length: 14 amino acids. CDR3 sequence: CASSAGLPRVEQFF. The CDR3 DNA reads TGTGCCAGCAGCGCGGGACTCCCCCGGGTTGAGCAGTTCTTC.

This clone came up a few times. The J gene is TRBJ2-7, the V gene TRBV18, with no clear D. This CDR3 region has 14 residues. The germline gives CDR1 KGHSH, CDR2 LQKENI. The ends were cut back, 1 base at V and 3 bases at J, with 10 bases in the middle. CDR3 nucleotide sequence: TGTGCCAGCTCACCACTTCCCAGTCTCTACGAGCAGTACTTC. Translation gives CASSPLPSLYEQYF.

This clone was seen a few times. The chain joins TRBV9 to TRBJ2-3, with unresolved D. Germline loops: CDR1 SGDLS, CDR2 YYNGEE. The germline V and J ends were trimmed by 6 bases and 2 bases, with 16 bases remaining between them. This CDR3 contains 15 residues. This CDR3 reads CASTVGGDLTDTQYF. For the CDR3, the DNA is TGTGCCAGCACCGTTGGCGGAGACCTCACAGATACGCAGTATTTT.

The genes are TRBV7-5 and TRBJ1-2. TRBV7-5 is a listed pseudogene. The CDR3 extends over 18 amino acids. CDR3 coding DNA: TGTGCCAGAAGCTTAGCATCGGGTAAGGCACACCGTAACTATGGCTACACCTTC. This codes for CARSLASGKAHRNYGYTF.

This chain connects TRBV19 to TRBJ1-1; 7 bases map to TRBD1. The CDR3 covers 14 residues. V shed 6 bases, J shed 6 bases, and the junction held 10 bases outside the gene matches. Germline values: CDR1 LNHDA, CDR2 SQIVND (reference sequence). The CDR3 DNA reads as TGTGCCAGTAGCAGCACCGACAGGGTCGCTGAAGCTTTCTTT. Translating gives CASSSTDRVAEAFF.

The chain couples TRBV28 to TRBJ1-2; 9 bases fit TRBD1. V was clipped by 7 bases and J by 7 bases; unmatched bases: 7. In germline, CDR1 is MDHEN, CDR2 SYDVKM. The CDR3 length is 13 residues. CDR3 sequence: CASIVQGASGYTF. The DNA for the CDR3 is TGTGCCAGCATCGTACAGGGGGCTAGTGGCTACACCTTC.

Here the CDR3 reads CAIRPDWGGGGYTF. CDR3 sequence (DNA): TGTGCCATCAGGCCCGACTGGGGGGGCGGTGGCTACACCTTC. V and J are TRBV10-3 and TRBJ1-2, with D possibly TRBD1 on 6 matching bases. Germline CDR1 ENHRY, CDR2 SYGVKD. Trimming took off 6 bases at V and 7 bases at J, with 18 bases between the two ends. This CDR3 is 14 amino acids long.

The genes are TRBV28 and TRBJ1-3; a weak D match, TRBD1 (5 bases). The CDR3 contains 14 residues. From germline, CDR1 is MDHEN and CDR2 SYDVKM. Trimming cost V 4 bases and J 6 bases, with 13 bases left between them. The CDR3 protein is CASSSDSPINTIYF. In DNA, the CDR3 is TGTGCCAGCAGTTCAGACAGTCCTATAAACACCATATATTTT.

The CDR3 sequence is CASSEQEAYNSPLHF. CDR3 DNA: TGTGCCAGCAGTGAGCAGGAGGCCTATAATTCACCCCTCCACTTT. The rearrangement links TRBV2 to TRBJ1-6, with D unresolved. Deletions cut 3 bases from V and 2 bases from J, with 8 bases between. Germline values: CDR1 SNHLY, CDR2 FYNNEI. The CDR3 runs to 15 residues.

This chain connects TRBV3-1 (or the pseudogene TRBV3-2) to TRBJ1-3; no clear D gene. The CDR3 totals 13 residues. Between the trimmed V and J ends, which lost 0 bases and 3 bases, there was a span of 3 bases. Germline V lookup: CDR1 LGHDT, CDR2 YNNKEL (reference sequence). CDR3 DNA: TGTGCCAGCAGCCAAGATCTTGGAAACACCATATATTTT. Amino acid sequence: CASSQDLGNTIYF.

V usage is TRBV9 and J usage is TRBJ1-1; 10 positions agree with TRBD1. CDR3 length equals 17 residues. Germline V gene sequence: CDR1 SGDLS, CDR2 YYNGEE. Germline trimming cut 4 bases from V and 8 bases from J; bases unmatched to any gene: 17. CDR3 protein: CASSFRGWDRGGREAFF. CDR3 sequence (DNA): TGTGCCAGCAGCTTCCGTGGGTGGGACAGGGGAGGAAGGGAAGCTTTCTTT.

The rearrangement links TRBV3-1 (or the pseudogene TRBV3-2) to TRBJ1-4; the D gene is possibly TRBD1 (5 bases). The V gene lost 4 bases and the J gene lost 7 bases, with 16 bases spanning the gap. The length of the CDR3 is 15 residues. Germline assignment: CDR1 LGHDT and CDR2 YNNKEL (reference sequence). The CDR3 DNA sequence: TGTGCCAGCAGCCCCCCCGACGGGGGATTTGAAAAACTGTTTTTT. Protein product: CASSPPDGGFEKLFF.

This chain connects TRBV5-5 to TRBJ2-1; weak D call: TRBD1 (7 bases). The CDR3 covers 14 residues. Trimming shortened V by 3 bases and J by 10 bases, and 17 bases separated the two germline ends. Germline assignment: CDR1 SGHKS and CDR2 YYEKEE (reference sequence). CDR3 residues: CASSSGGHSGEQFF. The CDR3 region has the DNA TGTGCCAGCAGCTCAGGGGGGCATTCCGGGGAGCAGTTCTTC.

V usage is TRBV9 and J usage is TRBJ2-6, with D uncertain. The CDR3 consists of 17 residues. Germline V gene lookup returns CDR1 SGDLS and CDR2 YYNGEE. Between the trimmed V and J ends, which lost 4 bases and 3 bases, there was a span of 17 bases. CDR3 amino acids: CASSPQPPRFGANVLTF. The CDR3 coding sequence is TGTGCCAGCAGCCCTCAACCCCCGCGTTTTGGGGCCAACGTCCTGACTTTC.

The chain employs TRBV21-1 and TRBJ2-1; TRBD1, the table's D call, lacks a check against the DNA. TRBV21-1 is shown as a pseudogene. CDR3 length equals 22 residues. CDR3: CASSTPLAFLFSTGVLYNEQFF. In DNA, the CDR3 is TGTGCCAGCAGCACCCCCCTCGCATTTCTCTTTTCGACAGGGGTATTGTACAATGAGCAGTTCTTC.

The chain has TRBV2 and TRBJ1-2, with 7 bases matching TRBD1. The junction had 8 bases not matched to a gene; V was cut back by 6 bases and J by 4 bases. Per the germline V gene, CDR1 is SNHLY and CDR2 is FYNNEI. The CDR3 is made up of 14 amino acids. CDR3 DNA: TGTGCCAGCAGCGGGGACAGTCAGATCTATGGCTACACCTTC. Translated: CASSGDSQIYGYTF.

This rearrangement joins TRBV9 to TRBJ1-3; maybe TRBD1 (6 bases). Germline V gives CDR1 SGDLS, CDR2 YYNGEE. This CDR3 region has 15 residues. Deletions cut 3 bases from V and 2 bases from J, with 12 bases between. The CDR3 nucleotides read TGTGCCAGCAGCGGCGACGGGGGGCCTGGAAACACCATATATTTT. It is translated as CASSGDGGPGNTIYF.

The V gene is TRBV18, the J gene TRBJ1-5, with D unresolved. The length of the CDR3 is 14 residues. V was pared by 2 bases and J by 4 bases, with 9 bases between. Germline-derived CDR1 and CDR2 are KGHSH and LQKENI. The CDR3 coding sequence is TGTGCCAGCTCACCAAGGTCCGGGAATCAGCCCCAGCATTTT. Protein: CASSPRSGNQPQHF.

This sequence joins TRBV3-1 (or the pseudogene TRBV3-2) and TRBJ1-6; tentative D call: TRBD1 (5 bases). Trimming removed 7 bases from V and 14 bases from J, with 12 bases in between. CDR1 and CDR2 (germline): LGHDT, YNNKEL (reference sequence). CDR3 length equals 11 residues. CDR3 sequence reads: CASTSGGTLHF. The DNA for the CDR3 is TGTGCCAGCACCTCGGGGGGGACCCTCCACTTT.

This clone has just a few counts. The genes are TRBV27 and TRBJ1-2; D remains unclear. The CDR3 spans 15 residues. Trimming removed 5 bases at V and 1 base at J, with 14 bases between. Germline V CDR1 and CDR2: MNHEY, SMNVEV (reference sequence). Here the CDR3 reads CASSHTTTINYGYTF. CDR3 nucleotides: TGTGCCAGCAGTCATACGACTACTATTAACTATGGCTACACCTTC.

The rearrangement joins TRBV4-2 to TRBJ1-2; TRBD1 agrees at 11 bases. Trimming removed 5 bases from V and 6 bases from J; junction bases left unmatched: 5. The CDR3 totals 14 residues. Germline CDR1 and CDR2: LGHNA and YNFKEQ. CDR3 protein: CASSGQGAVHGYTF. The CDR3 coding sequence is TGTGCCAGCAGCGGACAGGGGGCGGTTCATGGCTACACCTTC.

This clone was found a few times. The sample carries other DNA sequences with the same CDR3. DNA for the CDR3: TGTGCCAGCAGCGTAGGACATCTGAACACTGAAGCTTTCTTT. Translation gives CASSVGHLNTEAFF. The chain is built from TRBV9 and TRBJ1-1; no clear D gene. Trimming removed 0 bases at V and 0 bases at J, with 6 bases between. The CDR3 loop spans 14 amino acids. Germline loops: CDR1 SGDLS, CDR2 YYNGEE.

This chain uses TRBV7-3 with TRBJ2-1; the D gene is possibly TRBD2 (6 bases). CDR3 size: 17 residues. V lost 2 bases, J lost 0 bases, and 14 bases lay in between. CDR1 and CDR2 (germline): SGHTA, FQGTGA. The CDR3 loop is CASSLGGAGSSYNEQFF. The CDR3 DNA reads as TGTGCCAGCAGCTTAGGGGGAGCGGGTAGCTCCTACAATGAGCAGTTCTTC.

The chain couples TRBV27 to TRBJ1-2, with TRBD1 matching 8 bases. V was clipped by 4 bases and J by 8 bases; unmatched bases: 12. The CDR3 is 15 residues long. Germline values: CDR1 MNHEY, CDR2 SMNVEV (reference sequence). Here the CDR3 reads CASSSAGTGGGGYTF. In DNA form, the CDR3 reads TGTGCCAGCAGTTCCGCCGGGACAGGTGGTGGGGGCTACACCTTC.

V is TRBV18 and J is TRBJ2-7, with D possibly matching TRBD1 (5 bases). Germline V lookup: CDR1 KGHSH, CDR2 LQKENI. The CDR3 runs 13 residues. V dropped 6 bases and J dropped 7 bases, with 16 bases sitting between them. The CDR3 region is CASSQVGAGEQYF. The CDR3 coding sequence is TGTGCCAGCTCCCAGGTAGGGGCCGGGGAGCAGTACTTC.

The CDR3 loop reads CASSSLTSGRADEQFF. CDR3 coding DNA: TGTGCCAGTAGTTCTCTGACTAGCGGGAGGGCCGATGAGCAGTTCTTC. V is TRBV19 and J is TRBJ2-1; 14 bases align to TRBD2. This CDR3 is 16 amino acids long. Germline V lookup: CDR1 LNHDA, CDR2 SQIVND (reference sequence). V dropped 5 bases and J dropped 8; count of bases not matched to a gene: 8.